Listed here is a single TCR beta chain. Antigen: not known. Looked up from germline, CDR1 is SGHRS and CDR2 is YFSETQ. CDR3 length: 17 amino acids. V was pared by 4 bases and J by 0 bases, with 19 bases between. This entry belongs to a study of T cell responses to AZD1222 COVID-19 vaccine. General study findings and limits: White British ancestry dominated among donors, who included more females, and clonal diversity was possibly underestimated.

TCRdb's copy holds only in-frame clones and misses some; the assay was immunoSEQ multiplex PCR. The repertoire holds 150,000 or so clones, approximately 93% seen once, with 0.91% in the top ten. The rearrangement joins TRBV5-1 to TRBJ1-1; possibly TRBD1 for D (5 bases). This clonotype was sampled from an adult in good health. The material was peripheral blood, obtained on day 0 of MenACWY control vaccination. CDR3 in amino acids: CASSPRQIELMNTEAFF. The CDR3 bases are TGCGCCAGCAGCCCCCGACAGATAGAGCTCATGAACACTGAAGCTTTCTTT.